This TCR beta chain derives from a study of blood T cells in healthy people across ages. In the case of this clonotype: The antigen is unknown.

Together with a sample-barcoded 5' primer, a J-beta primer mix was included in a second PCR lasting roughly 6 to 12 cycles. Every molecule of cDNA carried a tag from a template-switch adaptor with 12 random nucleotides. TCRdb called the 5' RACE reads again in MiXCR, with one record for every CDR3 protein. The table includes about 730,000 distinct CDR3 sequences, roughly 43% detected once. Findings and caveats of the study: Older age went with lower TCR beta diversity per million T cells, in a roughly linear way.

Each sample yielded at least 6 million isolated PBMCs. The CDR3 has 14 residues. The V gene's germline CDR1 is DFQATT and CDR2 SNEGSKA (reference sequence). V lost 4 bases, J lost 3 bases, and 15 bases lay in between. The rearrangement uses TRBV20-1 and TRBJ1-1, with a possible D match to TRBD1 (6 bases). This clonotype originated in an older woman in good health. Material for sequencing was blood. In DNA form, the CDR3 reads TGCAGTGCTACTACAGGGTCCATGGACACTGAAGCTTTCTTT. Its protein product is CSATTGSMDTEAFF.